Below, 10 T cell receptor beta chains from the same sample are listed, as sequenced in a study of blood T cell repertoires in COVID-19 (dated by TCRdb to 2020 to 2021). Library preparation employed the immunoSEQ multiplex PCR assay. This is the immuneACCESS table as TCRdb keeps it, with only in-frame sequences that have V and J called. A part of the clones is gone; compared with another copy, unresolved V genes explain less than half, and the rest is unexplained. The sample table shows more than 85,000 clones, and around 86% are seen once. Clones ranked in the top ten supply 30% to 45% of the sample. Sequencing used peripheral blood. The receptors were sampled from a man older than 75 with acute or convalescent COVID-19.

The gene calls are TRBV2 and TRBJ2-7, with 8 positions matching TRBD1. The germline CDR1 and CDR2 sequences are SNHLY and FYNNEI. The J segment lost 9 bases and the V segment lost 8 bases, leaving 9 bases of the junction unmatched. This CDR3 has 12 amino acids. This chain's CDR3 is CASGGTGGWQYF. The CDR3 DNA reads TGTGCCAGCGGAGGGACAGGTGGGTGGCAGTACTTC.

This chain connects TRBV5-4 to TRBJ2-3; D is unclear. CDR3 length: 12 amino acids. V shed 4 bases and J shed 2 bases, with 5 bases lying between them. CDR1 SGHNT and CDR2 YYREEE come from the germline V gene (reference sequence). CDR3 amino acids: CASSLFTDTQYF. The CDR3 nucleotides read TGTGCCAGCAGCCTATTCACAGATACGCAGTATTTT.

J is TRBJ2-1 and V is TRBV19, with 16 bases matching TRBD2. V shed 7 bases and J 2 bases; nucleotides not matched to a gene: 2. The V gene's germline CDR1 is LNHDA and CDR2 SQIVND (reference sequence). The CDR3 runs 16 residues. CDR3 nucleotides: TGTGCCAGTATGGGGACTAGCGGGAGGGCCTACAATGAGCAGTTCTTC. It specifies CASMGTSGRAYNEQFF.

J is TRBJ2-7 and V is TRBV5-1; maybe TRBD1 (5 bases). The CDR3 covers 14 residues. Germline-derived CDR1 and CDR2 are SGHRS and YFSETQ. Trimming pared 2 bases from V and 3 bases from J, leaving 12 bases between. CDR3 amino acids: CASSFSRAGYEQYF. The CDR3, as DNA: TGCGCCAGCAGCTTTAGCAGGGCTGGCTACGAGCAGTACTTC.

V and J are TRBV3-1 (or the pseudogene TRBV3-2) and TRBJ1-1, with 7 bases identical to TRBD1. The CDR3 has 15 amino acids. With V trimmed by 7 bases and J by 6 bases, 14 bases remained unmatched. Per germline, CDR1 LGHDT and CDR2 YNNKEL (reference sequence). The CDR3 reads CASTAAGGRKAEAFF. CDR3 DNA sequence: TGTGCCAGCACAGCGGCAGGGGGGAGAAAAGCTGAAGCTTTCTTT.

This chain links TRBV28 with TRBJ1-2; D may be TRBD1 (6 bases). This CDR3 is 16 amino acids long. CDR1 is MDHEN, CDR2 SYDVKM, per germline. V lost 3 bases and J 8 bases, leaving 22 bases between the germline ends. DNA for the CDR3: TGTGCCAGCAGTTTTTACTCTCTGGGGGCGCTCGTCGGCTACACCTTC. This translates into CASSFYSLGALVGYTF.

V and J are TRBV28 and TRBJ1-2; 8 nucleotides agree with TRBD1. Per germline, CDR1 MDHEN and CDR2 SYDVKM. This CDR3 region has 16 residues. V was clipped by 5 bases and J by 4 bases; unmatched bases: 12. CDR3: CASSALTGGGFYGYTF. CDR3 bases: TGTGCCAGCAGTGCGTTAACAGGGGGGGGCTTCTATGGCTACACCTTC.

The chain couples TRBV28 to TRBJ1-6, with 7 bases matching TRBD1. Germline V lookup: CDR1 MDHEN, CDR2 SYDVKM. Trimming removed 3 bases from V and 8 bases from J; junction bases left unmatched: 4. The CDR3 has 14 amino acids. CDR3 DNA: TGTGCCAGCAGTTTGACAGGGTTGGATTCACCCCTCCACTTT. Residues: CASSLTGLDSPLHF.

The table lists this clone with a count of one. The rearrangement uses TRBV11-2 and TRBJ1-3; D might be TRBD1 (5 bases). Germline values: CDR1 SGHAT, CDR2 FQNNGV. The CDR3 has 12 amino acids. V lost 0 bases and J lost 9, with 6 bases in between. CDR3 in amino acids: CASSLEGLTIYF. The CDR3 coding sequence is TGTGCCAGCAGCTTAGAGGGGCTCACCATATATTTT.

This sequence joins TRBV3-1 (or the pseudogene TRBV3-2) and TRBJ1-6; 7 bases fit TRBD1. The V segment lost 6 bases and the J segment 6 bases; nucleotides outside the gene matches: 8. Germline-derived CDR1 and CDR2 are LGHDT and YNNKEL (reference sequence). CDR3 length: 15 residues. CDR3 sequence (DNA): TGTGCCAGCAGTCGTAGACAGGGTAGTAATTCACCCCTCCACTTT. Translated, it gives CASSRRQGSNSPLHF.